This T cell receptor beta chain was recovered during a study of Ad26.COV2.S vaccination and SARS-CoV-2 variants. The study, taken as a whole, reports: The TCR-based breadth and depth measures might underestimate overall T cell responses.

Assay used: immunoSEQ multiplex PCR; TCRdb lists only in-frame clones, some missing. The sample has about 180,000 clones, around 85% seen once. This clone came up once. Its antigen is undetermined. The sequence derives from a human donor who had recovered from COVID-19. The sample consisted of peripheral blood, taken after recovery from COVID-19.

The CDR3: CASSLNGGPYEQFF. The CDR3 DNA reads as TGTGCCAGCAGCTTAAATGGGGGGCCCTATGAGCAGTTCTTC. The chain is built from TRBV7-3 and TRBJ2-1; D may correspond to TRBD1 or TRBD2 (6 bases each). V shed 1 base and J shed 8 bases, with 12 bases lying between them. Germline values: CDR1 SGHTA, CDR2 FQGTGA. The CDR3 has 14 amino acids.